One sample yielded the 29 T cell receptor delta chains listed below, sequenced in a study of gamma-delta chains in newborns, infants, children. TCRdb re-processed the reads via CATT. The sample records a few thousand delta-chain clones, 5.2% being singletons. Sequenced sample: blood. The receptors come from a child who was a newborn, infant or young child, either healthy, febrile or measles-vaccinated (not recorded which).

J is TRDJ1 and V is TRDV2, with 8 bases aligning to TRDD3. CDR1 GEAIGNYY and CDR2 EKD come from the germline V gene. With V trimmed by 3 bases and J by 7 bases, 9 bases remained unmatched. This CDR3 is 14 amino acids long. DNA for the CDR3: TGTGCCTGTGACGGACTGGGGGCTAGATCTAAACTCATCTTT. It encodes CACDGLGARSKLIF.

In its sample, this clone is medium-sized (0.01 to 0.1%). This chain joins TRDV2 and TRDJ1, with 9 bases identical to TRDD3. There are 16 residues in the CDR3. Losses at the gene ends were 0 bases for V and 7 bases for J; bases not matched to a gene: 11. Germline CDR1 and CDR2: GEAIGNYY and EKD. The CDR3 region is CACDTVGGDTQGKLIF. CDR3 sequence (DNA): TGTGCCTGTGACACCGTTGGTGGGGATACGCAGGGTAAACTCATCTTT.

This clone is labeled medium-sized (0.01 to 0.1%). The chain couples TRDV1 to TRDJ1, with 7 bases matching TRDD3. Germline-derived CDR1 and CDR2 are TSWWSYY and QGS. The CDR3 spans 21 residues. The V segment lost 5 bases and the J segment 0 bases; nucleotides outside the gene matches: 24. This CDR3 is CALGPLVLGMIPVEYTDKLIF. Here the CDR3 DNA reads TGTGCTCTTGGGCCTCTTGTACTGGGGATGATCCCAGTTGAATACACCGATAAACTCATCTTT.

As to this clone: A far larger clone differs by one base, so this is likely a read error. This sample also contains other DNA sequences that code for the same CDR3. This rearrangement joins TRDV2 to TRDJ1, with 11 nucleotides matching TRDD3. Germline CDR1 GEAIGNYY, CDR2 EKD. The CDR3 runs to 16 residues. This CDR3 is CACDTLGDTSTDKLIF. The CDR3, as DNA: TGTGCCTGCGACACCCTGGGGGATACTTCCACCGATAAACTCATCTTT.

Details on this clone: This may be a read error: a much more frequent sequence differs by one nucleotide. Different DNA sequences within this sample yield the same CDR3. V gene TRDV2 combines with J gene TRDJ1, with D possibly matching TRDD3 (5 bases). Trimming removed 0 bases from V and 0 bases from J, with 22 bases in between. Germline V lookup: CDR1 GEAIGNYY, CDR2 EKD. The CDR3 length is 19 residues. The CDR3 reads CACDTVLNLGEKYTDKLIF. CDR3 in DNA: TGTGCCTGTGACACCGTCCTCAACCTGGGAGAGAAGTACACCGATAAACTCATCTTT.

Of note for this clone: At the DNA level, this CDR3 is encoded by other sequences in the same sample as well. J is TRDJ1 and V is TRDV1; 7 nucleotides match TRDD3. The CDR3 is made up of 22 amino acids. V gave up 0 bases and J gave up 7 bases; unmatched junction bases: 29. The germline gives CDR1 TSWWSYY, CDR2 QGS. The CDR3 nucleotides are TGTGCTCTTGGGGAACTGAACTTGGACTGGGGAAAGAACTACAATTGGTCCGGTAAACTCATCTTT. Protein: CALGELNLDWGKNYNWSGKLIF.

This clone was counted between two and nine times. It is unclear where the CDR3 begins or ends on the DNA, so no DNA is shown, and the CDR3 is as TCRdb lists it. The CDR3: CACDTVGGGALTAQHFF. V usage is TRDV2 and J usage is TRDJ2; the table names TRDD3, a call not compared with the DNA. Germline V lookup: CDR1 GEAIGNYY, CDR2 EKD. Both ends counted, the CDR3 spans 17 residues.

Sample share makes this clone medium-sized. V and J are TRDV2 and TRDJ1, with D possibly TRDD3 on 5 matching bases. Germline-derived CDR1 and CDR2 are GEAIGNYY and EKD. CDR3 size: 16 residues. Trimming pared 5 bases from V and 0 bases from J, leaving 18 bases between. This CDR3 reads CACVALTGGYTDKLIF. The CDR3 nucleotides are TGTGCCTGTGTCGCCCTAACCGGGGGGTACACCGATAAACTCATCTTT.

In the case of this clone: TCRdb lists the protein of a much larger clone for this DNA, which differs at residue 5, so this is likely a read error; the protein given here is translated from the DNA itself. CDR3 amino acids: CACDSLGGVLGETDKLIF. As DNA, the CDR3 is TGTGCCTGTGACTCTCTCGGAGGAGTACTGGGCGAGACCGATAAACTCATCTTT. V gene TRDV2 combines with J gene TRDJ1, with TRDD3 as a possible D gene (6 bases). CDR3 length: 18 residues. Trimming removed 3 bases from V and 2 bases from J, with 24 bases in between. Germline CDR1 and CDR2: GEAIGNYY and EKD.

Sample share makes this clone medium-sized. This sample also contains other DNA sequences that code for the same CDR3. The rearrangement links TRDV2 to TRDJ3; 13 nucleotides align to TRDD3. Losses at the gene ends were 0 bases for V and 0 bases for J; bases not matched to a gene: 4. This CDR3 spans 20 amino acids. From germline, CDR1 is GEAIGNYY and CDR2 EKD. This chain's CDR3 is CACDTLLGDTRSWDTRQMFF. The CDR3 nucleotides read TGTGCCTGTGACACCCTACTGGGGGATACGCGCTCCTGGGACACCCGACAGATGTTTTTC.

On this clone itself: A read error may explain this, as a much larger clone is one base away. The V gene is TRDV2, the J gene TRDJ1, with 7 bases aligning to TRDD3. There are 16 residues in the CDR3. Germline V gene data show CDR1 as GEAIGNYY and CDR2 as EKD. The CDR3 bases are TGTGCCTGTGACACCTTGTCGGATACGCCCACCGATAAACTCACCTTT. This encodes CACDTLSDTPTDKLTF.

Points on this clone: This may be a read error: a much more frequent sequence differs by one nucleotide. The rearrangement links TRDV2 to TRDJ3; 9 bases agree with TRDD3. The J gene was missing in TCRdb and was found by matching the end of the DNA to germline. The CDR3 sequence is 19 residues long. V lost 5 bases, J lost 0 bases, and 10 bases stayed unmatched. Germline V gene sequence: CDR1 GEAIGNYY, CDR2 EKD. CDR3 sequence (DNA): TGTGCCTGTGGCAGTACTGGGGGACCGAGCTCCTGGGACACCCGACAGATGTTTTTC. Residues: CACGSTGGPSSWDTRQMFF.

CDR3 nucleotide sequence: TGTGCCTTCTATTGGGGCCCCCGGCCACCTAAGTGGGGTGGCGATAAACTCATCTTT. This translates into CAFYWGPRPPKWGGDKLIF. This chain connects TRDV3 to TRDJ1; D might be TRDD3 (5 bases). The J gene, left out of TCRdb, was set here by checking the DNA against germline. The CDR3 runs to 19 residues. The V end was cut by 3 bases, the J end by 4 bases, with 33 bases between. The germline V gene has CDR1 TVYSNPD and CDR2 GDNSRS (reference sequence).

The genes are TRDV2 and TRDJ3; 10 bases map to TRDD3. The J gene comes from matching the DNA to germline here; TCRdb lacks it. CDR1 and CDR2 (germline): GEAIGNYY, EKD. This CDR3 comprises 23 residues. Trimming cost V 0 bases and J 0 bases; bases outside gene matches: 16. CDR3 in amino acids: CACDTGSSGGYSGSSWDTRQMFF. In DNA, the CDR3 is TGTGCCTGTGACACCGGGAGTAGTGGGGGATACTCCGGGAGCTCCTGGGACACCCGACAGATGTTTTTC.

This clone has more than one count but fewer than ten. The rearrangement uses TRDV2 and TRDJ1, with 10 bases identical to TRDD3. J was trimmed by 2 bases and V by 2 bases; bases with no gene match: 4. This CDR3 is built from 15 residues. Germline V gene lookup returns CDR1 GEAIGNYY and CDR2 EKD. For the CDR3, the DNA is TGTGCCTGTGACATCTGGGGGATAAGGACCGATAAACTCATCTTT. Protein product: CACDIWGIRTDKLIF.

This clone rates as medium-sized (0.01 to 0.1%). V gene TRDV2 combines with J gene TRDJ3; TRDD3 matches at 10 bases. There are 20 residues in the CDR3. Germline-derived CDR1 and CDR2 are GEAIGNYY and EKD. The ends lost 0 bases at V and 0 bases at J; junction bases unmatched: 7. The CDR3 bases are TGTGCCTGTGACACCATAACTGGGGGATCCAGCTCCTGGGACACCCGACAGATGTTTTTC. Residues: CACDTITGGSSSWDTRQMFF.

Regarding this clone: A read error may produce the germline difference seen at one junction end. The chain employs TRDV1 and TRDJ1; 10 bases match TRDD3. Germline CDR1 and CDR2: TSWWSYY and QGS. CDR3 length: 19 residues. CDR3 DNA: TGTGCTCTTGGGGAAACCGCGTACTGGGGGATTATGTACACCGATAACCTCATCTTT. The encoded protein is CALGETAYWGIMYTDNLIF.

In its sample, this clone is medium-sized. This rearrangement joins TRDV1 to TRDJ1, with a weak D call TRDD2 (6 bases). CDR3 length equals 16 residues. Trimming pared 4 bases from V and 3 bases from J, leaving 18 bases between. The V gene's germline CDR1 is TSWWSYY and CDR2 QGS. In nucleotides, the CDR3 is TGTGCTCTTGGGGGTGCCTTCCCCCCCTTACCCGATAAACTCATCTTT. This codes for CALGGAFPPLPDKLIF.

The sample holds a few counts of this clone. This is likely an artifact of a read error, given a far larger clone one base away. Other DNA variants within this sample encode the same CDR3. The chain carries TRDV2 and TRDJ1; D is uncertain. Germline lookup yields CDR1 GEAIGNYY and CDR2 EKD. The CDR3 runs 15 residues. DNA of the CDR3: TGTGCCTGTGACACCGTTGGGCGCTACACCGATAAACTCATCTTC. Protein product: CACDTVGRYTDKLIF.

This clone was picked up a small number of times. The protein TCRdb gives is from a much larger clone and does not agree with this DNA's translation at residue 15, likely a read error; the protein shown here comes from the DNA. The chain has TRDV2 and TRDJ1, with 11 bases fitting TRDD3. The germline V gene has CDR1 GEAIGNYY and CDR2 EKD. The CDR3 totals 18 residues. The CDR3 reads CACDAIMGDTRNTDNLIF. DNA for the CDR3: TGTGCCTGTGACGCTATTATGGGGGATACGCGTAACACCGATAACCTCATCTTT.

By share of the sample, this clone is medium-sized. This chain uses TRDV1 with TRDJ1; the match to TRDD3 covers 10 bases. The CDR3 loop spans 23 amino acids. Looked up from germline, CDR1 is TSWWSYY and CDR2 is QGS. The V and J ends lost 5 bases and 0 bases, in that order; junction bases with no gene match: 27. The CDR3 region is CALGYLPAPYWGIPSLYTDKLIF. CDR3 in DNA: TGTGCTCTTGGGTACCTTCCGGCCCCTTACTGGGGGATTCCCTCACTGTACACCGATAAACTCATCTTT.

Remarks on this clone: A clone one base away is much larger, so this may be a read error. The chain is built from TRDV2 and TRDJ1, with TRDD3 identical over 10 bases. This CDR3 region has 20 residues. In germline, CDR1 is GEAIGNYY, CDR2 EKD. CDR3 in DNA: TGTGCCTGTGACCTAGTCCCTACCCGGGGGATACGACGATTGGGCGATAAACCCATCTTT. It translates to CACDLVPTRGIRRLGDKPIF.

Concerning this clone itself: A far larger clone is only one base removed, so a read error is likely. Because the CDR3's place on the DNA is in doubt, the DNA is left out and the CDR3 is given as listed by TCRdb. The J gene went uncalled, whereas the V gene is TRDV2; the table calls TRDD3, which could not be checked here. From germline, CDR1 is GEAIGNYY and CDR2 EKD. Ends included, the CDR3 has 19 residues. The CDR3 is CACDTVAWGTEPTTDKLTF.

A word on this clone: A much bigger clone sits one base away, suggesting this may be a read error. The sample carries other DNA sequences with the same CDR3. This chain joins TRDV2 and TRDJ1, with 10 bases matching TRDD3. Germline CDR1 reads GEAIGNYY; CDR2 reads EKD. V lost 0 bases, J lost 7 bases, and 19 bases stayed unmatched. The CDR3 runs 19 residues. The CDR3 region is CACDTVGGYAGGKSGKLIF. As DNA, the CDR3 is TGTGCCTGTGACACCGTCGGGGGATACGCGGGTGGGAAGAGCGGTAAACTCATCTTT.

On this clone itself: A much bigger clone sits one base away, suggesting this may be a read error. V gene TRDV2 combines with J gene TRDJ1; 9 nucleotides align to TRDD3. The J gene comes from matching the DNA to germline here; TCRdb lacks it. Trimming at V came to 3 bases and at J to 2 bases, leaving 18 bases not matched to a gene. This CDR3 spans 19 amino acids. Per the germline V gene, CDR1 is GEAIGNYY and CDR2 is EKD. The CDR3: CACDLLGDTNVRRTDKLIF. The CDR3 bases are TGTGCCTGTGACTTACTTGGGGATACGAATGTGCGTAGGACCGATAAACTCATCTTT.

This chain joins TRDV2 and TRDJ1; possibly TRDD3 for D (6 bases). The CDR3 has 22 amino acids. The V and J ends lost 3 bases and 0 bases respectively, with 34 bases between them. CDR1 and CDR2 from the germline V gene are GEAIGNYY and EKD. The CDR3 protein is CACDPVFSFAGGQYGYTDKLIF. The CDR3 DNA follows: TGTGCCTGTGACCCCGTCTTTTCGTTCGCCGGGGGACAATACGGGTACACCGATAAACTCATCTTT.

Details on this clone: A much bigger clone sits one base away, suggesting this may be a read error. V is TRDV2 and J is TRDJ3; D gene ambiguous. There are 17 residues in the CDR3. Germline V lookup: CDR1 GEAIGNYY, CDR2 EKD. The CDR3 loop is CACGTAEGSWDTRQMFF. The CDR3 coding sequence is TGTGCCTGTGGCACCGCGGAGGGCTCCTGGGACACCCGACAGATGTTTTTC.

The table lists this clone with a few counts. A much bigger clone sits one base away, suggesting this may be a read error. V gene TRDV2 combines with J gene TRDJ1, with D possibly matching TRDD3 (5 bases). Deletions cut 3 bases from V and 0 bases from J, with 25 bases between. There are 19 residues in the CDR3. CDR1 and CDR2 (germline): GEAIGNYY, EKD. The CDR3 DNA reads TGTGCCTGTGACTCTCTTACGATTAGGGGACCAATTTACACCGATAAACTCATCTTT. Its translation: CACDSLTIRGPIYTDKLIF.

This clone is medium-sized in the sample. In the same sample, other DNA sequences code for this CDR3. The chain couples TRDV1 to TRDJ1; D remains unclear. Trimming removed 4 bases from V and 0 bases from J, with 15 bases in between. The CDR3 has 16 residues. CDR1 and CDR2 (germline): TSWWSYY, QGS. The CDR3: CALGVAEGRYTDKLIF. CDR3 in DNA: TGTGCTCTTGGGGTCGCCGAGGGACGGTACACCGATAAACTCATCTTT.